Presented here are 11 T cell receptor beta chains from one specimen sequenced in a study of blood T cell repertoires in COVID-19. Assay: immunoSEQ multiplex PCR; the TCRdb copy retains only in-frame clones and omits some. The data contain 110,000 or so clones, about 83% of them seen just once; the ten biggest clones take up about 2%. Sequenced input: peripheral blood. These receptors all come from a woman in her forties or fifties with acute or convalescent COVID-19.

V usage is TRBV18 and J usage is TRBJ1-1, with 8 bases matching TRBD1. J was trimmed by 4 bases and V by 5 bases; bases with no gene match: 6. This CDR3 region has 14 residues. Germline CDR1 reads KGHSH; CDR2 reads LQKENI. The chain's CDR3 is CASSDRGFVTEAFF. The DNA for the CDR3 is TGTGCCAGCTCAGACAGGGGATTCGTCACTGAAGCTTTCTTT. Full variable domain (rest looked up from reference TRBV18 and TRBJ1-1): NAGVMQNPRHLVRRRGQEARLRCSPMKGHSHVYWYRQLPEEGLKFMVYLQKENIIDESGMPKERFSAEFPKEGPSILRIQQVVRGDSAAYFCASSDRGFVTEAFFGQGTRLTVV.

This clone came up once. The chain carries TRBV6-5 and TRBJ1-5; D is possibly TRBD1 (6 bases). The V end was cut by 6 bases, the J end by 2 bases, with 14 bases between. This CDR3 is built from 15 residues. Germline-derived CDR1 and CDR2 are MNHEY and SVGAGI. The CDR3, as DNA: TGTGCCAGCAGCGTAACAGGGAAGGGCAATCAGCCCCAGCATTTT. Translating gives CASSVTGKGNQPQHF.

The CDR3 here is CASSFVKGASDTQYF. In DNA, the CDR3 is TGTGCCAGCAGCTTCGTAAAGGGGGCTTCAGATACGCAGTATTTT. The V gene is TRBV5-4, the J gene TRBJ2-3, with TRBD1 identical over 7 bases. The CDR3 totals 15 residues. Germline CDR1 reads SGHNT; CDR2 reads YYREEE (reference sequence). With V trimmed by 2 bases and J by 4 bases, 7 bases remained unmatched.

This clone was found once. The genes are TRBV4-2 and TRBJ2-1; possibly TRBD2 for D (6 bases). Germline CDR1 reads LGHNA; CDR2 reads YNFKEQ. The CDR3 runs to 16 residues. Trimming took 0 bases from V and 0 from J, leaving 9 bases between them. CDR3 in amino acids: CASSQDLGGSYNEQFF. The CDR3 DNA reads TGTGCCAGCAGCCAAGATCTGGGGGGCTCCTACAATGAGCAGTTCTTC.

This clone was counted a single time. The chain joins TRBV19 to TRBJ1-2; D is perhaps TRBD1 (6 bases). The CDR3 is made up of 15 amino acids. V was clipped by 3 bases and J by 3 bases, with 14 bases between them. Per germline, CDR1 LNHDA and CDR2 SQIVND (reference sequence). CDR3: CASSIDPGTHYGYTF. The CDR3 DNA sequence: TGTGCCAGTAGTATCGATCCGGGGACACACTATGGCTACACCTTC. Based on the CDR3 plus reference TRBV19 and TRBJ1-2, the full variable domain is DGGITQSPKYLFRKEGQNVTLSCEQNLNHDAMYWYRQDPGQGLRLIYYSQIVNDFQKGDIAEGYSVSREKKESFPLTVTSAQKNPTAFYLCASSIDPGTHYGYTFGSGTRLTVV.

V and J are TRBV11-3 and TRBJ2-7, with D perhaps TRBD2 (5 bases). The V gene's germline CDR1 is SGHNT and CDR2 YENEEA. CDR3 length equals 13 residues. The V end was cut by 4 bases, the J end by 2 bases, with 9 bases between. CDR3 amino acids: CASSSDGTYEQYF. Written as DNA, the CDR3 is TGTGCCAGCAGCTCCGACGGGACCTACGAGCAGTACTTC.

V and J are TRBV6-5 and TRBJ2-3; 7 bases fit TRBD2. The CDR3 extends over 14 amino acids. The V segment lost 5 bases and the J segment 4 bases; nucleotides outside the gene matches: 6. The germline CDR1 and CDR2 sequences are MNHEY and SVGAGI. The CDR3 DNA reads TGTGCCAGCAGTAGTGAGGGGAGGGCAGATACGCAGTATTTT. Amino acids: CASSSEGRADTQYF.

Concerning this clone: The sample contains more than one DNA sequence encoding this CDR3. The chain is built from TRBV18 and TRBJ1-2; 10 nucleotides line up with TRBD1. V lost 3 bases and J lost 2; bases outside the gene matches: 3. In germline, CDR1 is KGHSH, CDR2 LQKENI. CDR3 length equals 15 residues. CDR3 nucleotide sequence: TGTGCCAGCTCACCTTCGGGACAGGGGAACTATGGCTACACCTTC. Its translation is CASSPSGQGNYGYTF.

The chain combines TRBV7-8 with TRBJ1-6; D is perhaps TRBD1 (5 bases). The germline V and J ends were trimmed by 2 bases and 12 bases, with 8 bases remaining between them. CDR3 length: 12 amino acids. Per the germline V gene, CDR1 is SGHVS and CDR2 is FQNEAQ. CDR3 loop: CASSLFREPLHF. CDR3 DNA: TGTGCCAGCAGCTTATTCAGGGAACCCCTCCACTTT.

The CDR3 here is CASSQESGEYSPLHF. Written as DNA, the CDR3 is TGTGCCAGTAGTCAAGAGTCAGGGGAATATTCACCCCTCCACTTT. The rearrangement uses TRBV19 and TRBJ1-6, with D perhaps matching TRBD1 (6 bases). This CDR3 comprises 15 residues. Germline V gene data show CDR1 as LNHDA and CDR2 as SQIVND (reference sequence). V was cut by 5 bases and J by 8 bases, with 16 bases left in between.

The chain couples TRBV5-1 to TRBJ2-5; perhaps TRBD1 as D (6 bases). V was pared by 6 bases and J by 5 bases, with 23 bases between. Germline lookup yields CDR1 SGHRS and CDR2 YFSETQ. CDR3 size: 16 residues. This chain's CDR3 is CASNRASAGAGETQYF. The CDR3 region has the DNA TGCGCCAGCAACAGGGCGAGCGCAGGGGCAGGGGAGACCCAGTACTTC.